Presented here are 26 T cell receptor delta chains from one specimen sequenced in a study of Vδ1+ human thymocytes. RNA was extracted from the cells and then reverse transcribed. Pooled V-gene forward primers with one constant-region reverse primer generated the CDR3 amplicons by multiplex PCR. TCRdb re-called the multiplex PCR reads with CATT. The repertoire holds around 56,000 delta-chain clones, with approximately 15% as singletons. Findings of the study overall: In the thymus, TRG and TRD repertoires looked highly polyclonal with Gaussian CDR3 lengths.

Their antigens remain unidentified. Specimen: Vdelta1+ gamma-delta thymocytes from the thymus. Subset specified: FACS-sorted CD3+ TCRalphabeta- TCRVdelta1+ TCRVdelta2- thymocytes. These receptors were taken from a girl under three years old who had congenital heart surgery.

With regard to this clone: A much larger clone sits a single nucleotide away, making a read error possible. The genes are TRDV2 and TRDJ1; possibly TRDD2 for D (5 bases). This CDR3 comprises 13 residues. The V end lost 2 bases, the J end lost 0 bases, and 6 bases lay between the germline ends. Germline CDR1 reads GEAIGNYY; CDR2 reads EKD. The CDR3 DNA is TGTGCCTGTGACATCCTAAACACCGATAAACTCATCTTT. It encodes CACDILNTDKLIF.

This chain uses TRDV1 with TRDJ1; 11 bases match TRDD3. V lost 1 base, J lost 3 bases, and 13 bases stayed unmatched. Germline assignment: CDR1 TSWWSYY and CDR2 QGS. The CDR3 runs 19 residues. The CDR3 protein is CALGERGAGGYLPPDKLIF. CDR3 in DNA: TGTGCTCTTGGGGAACGGGGAGCTGGGGGATACTTACCCCCCGATAAACTCATCTTT.

The sample holds a few counts of this clone. V is TRDV1 and J is TRDJ1, with 8 bases identical to TRDD3. Germline V CDR1 and CDR2: TSWWSYY, QGS. The CDR3 is made up of 21 amino acids. The V and J ends lost 2 bases and 0 bases, in that order; junction bases with no gene match: 20. Here the CDR3 reads CALGEFLPSVLGEPYTDKLIF. DNA for the CDR3: TGTGCTCTTGGGGAATTCCTTCCCTCGGTTCTGGGGGAGCCATACACCGATAAACTCATCTTT.

The V and J genes are TRDV1 and TRDJ1; 12 bases fit TRDD3. The CDR3 has 21 residues. Germline loops: CDR1 TSWWSYY, CDR2 QGS. Trimming took 4 bases from V and 1 from J; bases not matched to a gene: 19. The CDR3 coding sequence is TGTGCTCTTGGGGGACTTCCGTTCTTACTGGGGGATACTGATCGCACCGATAAACTCATCTTT. Amino acids: CALGGLPFLLGDTDRTDKLIF.

The chain joins TRDV1 to TRDJ1; 7 nucleotides line up with TRDD3. J was trimmed by 4 bases and V by 3 bases; bases with no gene match: 35. CDR1 and CDR2 (germline): TSWWSYY, QGS. The CDR3 is 24 amino acids. This CDR3 is CALGEPPEAYDLAGDIRGGDKLIF. In DNA, the CDR3 is TGTGCTCTTGGGGAGCCGCCGGAGGCCTACGATCTTGCTGGGGATATCAGGGGGGGCGATAAACTCATCTTT.

This clone was seen a handful of times. The chain couples TRDV2 to TRDJ1; D might be TRDD3 (5 bases). The V end lost 0 bases, the J end lost 6 bases, and 16 bases lay between the germline ends. This CDR3 is built from 15 residues. CDR1 and CDR2 (germline): GEAIGNYY, EKD. For the CDR3, the DNA is TGTGCCTGTGACACCGGGTTCGAAGGGGGGTATAAACTCATCTTT. It specifies CACDTGFEGGYKLIF.

The rearrangement links TRDV1 to TRDJ1, with 10 positions matching TRDD3. The CDR3 length is 26 residues. Germline-derived CDR1 and CDR2 are TSWWSYY and QGS. Trimming cost V 2 bases and J 0 bases; bases outside gene matches: 33. The CDR3 region has the DNA TGTGCTCTTGGGGAATTTCTTCGACCCACTGGGGGATGGTTACGGAATATCCCTCCATACACCGATAAACTCATCTTT. Translated: CALGEFLRPTGGWLRNIPPYTDKLIF.

V usage is TRDV1 and J usage is TRDJ1; D is uncertain. V dropped 2 bases and J dropped 0 bases, with 13 bases sitting between them. This CDR3 comprises 16 residues. In germline, CDR1 is TSWWSYY, CDR2 QGS. This chain's CDR3 is CALGETRVPYTDKLIF. CDR3 nucleotides: TGTGCTCTTGGGGAAACTCGGGTCCCCTACACCGATAAACTCATCTTT.

This clone has just a few counts. V gene TRDV1 combines with J gene TRDJ1, with a weak D call TRDD3 (6 bases). V lost 1 base and J 2 bases, leaving 17 bases between the germline ends. CDR3 size: 17 residues. In germline, CDR1 is TSWWSYY, CDR2 QGS. This CDR3 is CALGERWGLSSTDKLIF. The CDR3 bases are TGTGCTCTTGGGGAACGGTGGGGATTATCTTCAACCGATAAACTCATCTTT.

The rearrangement joins TRDV1 to TRDJ1; perhaps TRDD3 as D (5 bases). In germline, CDR1 is TSWWSYY, CDR2 QGS. The V end was cut by 3 bases, the J end by 1 base, with 27 bases between. The CDR3 runs 20 residues. The CDR3 loop is CALGDLRLAVDHWPTDKLIF. The CDR3 nucleotides are TGTGCTCTTGGGGATCTCCGCTTGGCCGTCGACCACTGGCCCACCGATAAACTCATCTTT.

The rearrangement uses TRDV2 and TRDJ1; 7 bases match TRDD3. J gave up 0 bases and V 0 bases, and 12 bases lay outside the gene matches. The CDR3 extends over 18 amino acids. From germline, CDR1 is GEAIGNYY and CDR2 EKD. In DNA, the CDR3 is TGTGCCTGTGACACCGCCGGGTTAGGGGGATCGTACACCGATAAACTCATCTTT. Protein: CACDTAGLGGSYTDKLIF.

The chain recombines TRDV1 with TRDJ1; 11 nucleotides match TRDD3. Looked up from germline, CDR1 is TSWWSYY and CDR2 is QGS. This CDR3 is 18 amino acids long. V shed 1 base and J 3 bases; nucleotides not matched to a gene: 10. The CDR3 here is CALGEPSPWGIRSDKLIF. The CDR3 DNA sequence: TGTGCTCTTGGGGAACCCTCACCTTGGGGGATACGTTCCGATAAACTCATCTTT.

This chain connects TRDV1 to TRDJ1, with D possibly TRDD2 on 5 matching bases. Germline V lookup: CDR1 TSWWSYY, CDR2 QGS. The V and J ends lost 4 bases and 1 base respectively, with 19 bases between them. This CDR3 is 17 amino acids long. The CDR3, as DNA: TGTGCTCTTGGGGTCGACTACCTACTTCGCTTCACCGATAAACTCATCTTT. It translates to CALGVDYLLRFTDKLIF.

V usage is TRDV3 and J usage is TRDJ1; D is undetermined. CDR3 length equals 14 residues. The germline V and J ends were trimmed by 3 bases and 0 bases, with 14 bases remaining between them. The germline V gene encodes CDR1 TVYSNPD and CDR2 GDNSRS (reference sequence). The CDR3 bases are TGTGCCTTCTCCACCCGGGAGTACACCGATAAACTCATCTTT. This gives the protein CAFSTREYTDKLIF.

This clone has only a few counts. The chain has TRDV1 and TRDJ1; the match to TRDD3 covers 12 bases. The CDR3 has 20 residues. The ends lost 5 bases at V and 3 bases at J; junction bases unmatched: 19. From germline, CDR1 is TSWWSYY and CDR2 QGS. The CDR3 bases are TGTGCTCTTGGGCCCTCTTCCTACGTCCATACTGGGGGATACTCCGATAAACTCATCTTT. This sequence encodes CALGPSSYVHTGGYSDKLIF.

The gene calls are TRDV1 and TRDJ1; weak D call: TRDD2 (5 bases). Germline V CDR1 and CDR2: TSWWSYY, QGS. CDR3 size: 17 residues. V was shortened by 1 base and J by 1 base, with 16 bases between the two germline ends. This CDR3 reads CALGEPAFSPSTDKLIF. DNA for the CDR3: TGTGCTCTTGGGGAACCGGCCTTCTCCCCTTCCACCGATAAACTCATCTTT.

This clone was observed a few times. J is TRDJ1 and V is TRDV2; 7 bases are a match to TRDD3. V shed 0 bases and J 7 bases; nucleotides not matched to a gene: 10. The CDR3 spans 15 residues. CDR1 and CDR2 from the germline V gene are GEAIGNYY and EKD. CDR3 residues: CACDTLFRGIGKLIF. The CDR3 DNA reads TGTGCCTGTGACACCCTTTTCCGGGGGATCGGTAAACTCATCTTT.

This clone turned up a few times. The chain joins TRDV1 to TRDJ1; D may be TRDD3 (6 bases). Trimming stripped 5 bases from V and 4 bases from J, with 32 bases between. The germline V gene has CDR1 TSWWSYY and CDR2 QGS. This CDR3 has 20 amino acids. Written as DNA, the CDR3 is TGTGCTCTTGGGCCCACCTCTGGGTCTTCTATGGGATATCGCTGCGATAAACTCATCTTT. Translating it yields CALGPTSGSSMGYRCDKLIF.

This clone was seen a handful of times. The V gene is TRDV1, the J gene TRDJ1; 10 bases fit TRDD3. Germline-derived CDR1 and CDR2 are TSWWSYY and QGS. Unmatched junction bases numbered 11, after V lost 2 bases and J lost 2 bases. The CDR3 extends over 18 amino acids. CDR3 sequence (DNA): TGTGCTCTTGGGGAAGCAACTCTGGGGGATAGACGGACCGATAAACTCATCTTT. Its protein product is CALGEATLGDRRTDKLIF.

The rearrangement joins TRDV1 to TRDJ1, with D hard to call. Trimming cost V 7 bases and J 3 bases, with 15 bases left between them. The germline V gene encodes CDR1 TSWWSYY and CDR2 QGS. The CDR3 length is 14 residues. The CDR3 nucleotides are TGTGCTCTTGCGCGTGAAGGAGTTGCCGATAAACTCATCTTT. The encoded protein is CALAREGVADKLIF.

The chain has TRDV1 and TRDJ1; the match to TRDD3 covers 9 bases. The CDR3 covers 16 residues. The junction had 11 bases not matched to a gene; V was cut back by 2 bases and J by 7 bases. Germline V CDR1 and CDR2: TSWWSYY, QGS. Here the CDR3 reads CALGELRGILMVKLIF. CDR3 coding DNA: TGTGCTCTTGGGGAATTACGGGGGATACTAATGGTTAAACTCATCTTT.

The table lists this clone with a few counts. The chain combines TRDV1 with TRDJ1; D ambiguous. The CDR3 has 18 amino acids. V shed 4 bases and J shed 0 bases, with 21 bases lying between them. From germline, CDR1 is TSWWSYY and CDR2 QGS. CDR3 sequence reads: CALGGPPHPRNDTDKLIF. The CDR3 region has the DNA TGTGCTCTTGGGGGGCCTCCTCACCCTCGGAACGACACCGATAAACTCATCTTT.

The rearrangement uses TRDV1 and TRDJ1; 12 positions match TRDD3. Trimming at V came to 9 bases and at J to 0 bases, leaving 11 bases not matched to a gene. Germline V gene data show CDR1 as TSWWSYY and CDR2 as QGS. CDR3 length: 17 amino acids. CDR3 DNA: TGTGCTCTCGGGCTTCCCTGGGGGATACGCGACACCGATAAACTCATCTTT. Protein product: CALGLPWGIRDTDKLIF.

This clone was seen more than once but under ten times. The chain employs TRDV1 and TRDJ1; TRDD3 matches at 11 bases. This CDR3 spans 19 amino acids. Germline V gene lookup returns CDR1 TSWWSYY and CDR2 QGS. V lost 2 bases and J lost 3; bases outside the gene matches: 14. In nucleotides, the CDR3 is TGTGCTCTTGGGGAAAGGAAGGCATACTGGGGGATAAAGCCCGATAAACTCATCTTT. Its translation: CALGERKAYWGIKPDKLIF.

This clone turned up a few times. The chain uses TRDV1 and TRDJ1; either TRDD2 or TRDD3 may fit D (7 bases each). Germline CDR1 is TSWWSYY and CDR2 is QGS. V was pared by 3 bases and J by 10 bases, with 30 bases between. The CDR3 has 18 residues. CDR3 region: CALGDSYYTDLGGCGLIF. CDR3 sequence (DNA): TGTGCTCTTGGGGATTCCTACTACACTGACTTAGGGGGATGCGGACTCATCTTT.

This chain links TRDV1 with TRDJ1; no firm D call. Trimming removed 2 bases at V and 0 bases at J, with 16 bases between. Germline V gives CDR1 TSWWSYY, CDR2 QGS. This CDR3 region has 17 residues. This CDR3 is CALGEERPHEYTDKLIF. The CDR3 nucleotides are TGTGCTCTTGGGGAAGAGAGACCTCATGAGTACACCGATAAACTCATCTTT.